This entry is about one T cell receptor (beta chain). The record originates from a study of T cells after yellow fever vaccination. Looking at the study overall: The SMART-Seq v4 Ultra Low Input method served to prepare the low-cell-number fractions.

A single record per CDR3 protein comes from TCRdb applying MiXCR to the 5' RACE reads. The sample has 200,000 to 250,000 distinct CDR3 sequences, 2.5% to 3.5% seen once. The source is a man aged 18 to 30 who received the YFV17D yellow fever vaccine. This specimen was CD4+ T cells sorted from PBMCs, taken 10 days after the yellow fever booster vaccination.

CDR3 residues: CASSPWTGRDEKLFF. The CDR3 nucleotides are TGTGCCAGCAGCCCCTGGACAGGGAGGGATGAAAAACTGTTTTTT. This rearrangement joins TRBV5-5 to TRBJ1-4; the match to TRBD1 covers 8 bases. The CDR3 runs 15 residues. Trimming cost V 4 bases and J 6 bases; bases outside gene matches: 8. Germline CDR1 SGHKS, CDR2 YYEKEE (reference sequence).